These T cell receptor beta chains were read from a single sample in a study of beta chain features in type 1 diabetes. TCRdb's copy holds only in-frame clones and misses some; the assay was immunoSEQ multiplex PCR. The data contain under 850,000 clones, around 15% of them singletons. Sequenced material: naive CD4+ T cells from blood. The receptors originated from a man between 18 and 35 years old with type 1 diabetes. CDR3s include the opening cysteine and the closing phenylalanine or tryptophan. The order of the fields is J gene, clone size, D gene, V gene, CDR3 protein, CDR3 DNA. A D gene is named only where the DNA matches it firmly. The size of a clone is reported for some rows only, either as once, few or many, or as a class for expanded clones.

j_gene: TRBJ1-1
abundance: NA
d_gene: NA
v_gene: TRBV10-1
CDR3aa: CASSESSAGNTEAFF
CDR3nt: TGCGCCAGCAGTGAGTCGTCGGCAGGGAACACTGAAGCTTTCTTT

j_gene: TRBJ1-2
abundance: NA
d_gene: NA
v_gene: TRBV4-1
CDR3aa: CASSSLGVTYGYTF
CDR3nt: TGCGCCAGCAGCTCCCTGGGGGTTACCTATGGCTACACCTTC

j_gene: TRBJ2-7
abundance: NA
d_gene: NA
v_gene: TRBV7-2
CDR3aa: CASSPRALARDEQYF
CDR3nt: TGTGCCAGCAGCCCCAGAGCCCTAGCTAGGGACGAGCAGTACTTC

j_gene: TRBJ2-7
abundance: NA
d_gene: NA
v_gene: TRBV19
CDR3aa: CASGETPDYEQYF
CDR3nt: TGTGCCAGTGGAGAGACACCGGACTACGAGCAGTACTTC

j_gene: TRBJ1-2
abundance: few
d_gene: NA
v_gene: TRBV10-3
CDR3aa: CAISESGGYTF
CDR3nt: TGTGCCATCAGTGAGTCCGGAGGCTACACCTTC

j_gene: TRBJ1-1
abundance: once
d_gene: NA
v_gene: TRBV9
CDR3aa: CASSPMDGTWGTEAFF
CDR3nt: TGTGCCAGCAGCCCCATGGATGGGACCTGGGGCACTGAAGCTTTCTTT

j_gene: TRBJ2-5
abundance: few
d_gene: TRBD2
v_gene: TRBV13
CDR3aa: CASSLRLAGTEGETQYF
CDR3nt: TGTGCCAGCAGCTTAAGACTAGCGGGGACCGAAGGAGAGACCCAGTACTTC

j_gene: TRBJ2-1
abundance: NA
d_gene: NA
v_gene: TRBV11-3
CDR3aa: CASSPQGESSYNEQFF
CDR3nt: TGTGCCAGCAGCCCCCAAGGGGAGAGCTCCTACAATGAGCAGTTCTTC

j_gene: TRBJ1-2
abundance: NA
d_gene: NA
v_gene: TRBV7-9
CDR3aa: CASTLGGNEGNYGYTF
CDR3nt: TGTGCCAGCACCCTGGGGGGGAACGAAGGGAACTATGGCTACACCTTC

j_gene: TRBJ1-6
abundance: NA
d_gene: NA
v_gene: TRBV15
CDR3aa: CATSRDGPASPLHF
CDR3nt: TGTGCCACCAGCAGAGATGGCCCGGCTTCACCCCTCCACTTT

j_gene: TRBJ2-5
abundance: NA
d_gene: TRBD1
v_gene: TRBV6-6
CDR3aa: CASNLRQGETQYF
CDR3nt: TGTGCCAGCAACCTTCGACAGGGAGAGACCCAGTACTTC

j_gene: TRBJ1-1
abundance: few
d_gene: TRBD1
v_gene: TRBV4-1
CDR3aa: CASSQWTGFTEAFF
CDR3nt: TGCGCCAGCAGCCAGTGGACAGGATTCACTGAAGCTTTCTTT

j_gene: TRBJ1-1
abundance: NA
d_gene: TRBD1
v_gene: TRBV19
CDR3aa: CASSADRLNTEAFF
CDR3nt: TGTGCCAGTAGTGCGGACAGGTTGAACACTGAAGCTTTCTTT

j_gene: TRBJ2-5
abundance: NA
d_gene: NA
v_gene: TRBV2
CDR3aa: CASTAVRETQYF
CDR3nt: TGTGCCAGCACTGCGGTCCGGGAGACCCAGTACTTC

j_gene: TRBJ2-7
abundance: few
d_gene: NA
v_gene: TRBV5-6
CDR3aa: CASSSAGEQYF
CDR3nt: TGTGCCAGCAGCTCGGCGGGCGAGCAGTACTTC

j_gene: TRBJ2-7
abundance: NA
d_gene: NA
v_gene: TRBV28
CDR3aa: CASTGGGPYEQYF
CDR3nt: TGTGCCAGCACCGGAGGAGGACCCTACGAGCAGTACTTC

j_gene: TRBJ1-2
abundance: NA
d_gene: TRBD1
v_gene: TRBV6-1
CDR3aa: CASSENRGQNYGYTF
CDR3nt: TGTGCCAGCAGTGAAAACAGGGGGCAGAACTATGGCTACACCTTC

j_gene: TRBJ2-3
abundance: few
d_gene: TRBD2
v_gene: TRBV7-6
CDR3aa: CASSQWGGTRSTDTQYF
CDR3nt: TGTGCCAGCAGCCAGTGGGGAGGGACTAGAAGCACAGATACGCAGTATTTT

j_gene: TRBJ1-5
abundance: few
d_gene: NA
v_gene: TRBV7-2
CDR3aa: CASSSLGAGNQPQHF
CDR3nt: TGTGCCAGCAGCTCCCTGGGGGCTGGCAATCAGCCCCAGCATTTT

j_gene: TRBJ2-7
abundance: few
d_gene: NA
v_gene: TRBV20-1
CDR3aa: CSAGPGYEQYF
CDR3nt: TGCAGTGCTGGTCCGGGGTACGAGCAGTACTTC

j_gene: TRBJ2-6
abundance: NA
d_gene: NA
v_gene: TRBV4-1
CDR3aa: CASSQGFSGANVLTF
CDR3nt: TGCGCCAGCAGCCAGGGATTCTCTGGGGCCAACGTCCTGACTTTC

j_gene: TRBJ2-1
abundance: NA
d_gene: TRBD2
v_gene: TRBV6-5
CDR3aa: CASCSGGSHNEQFF
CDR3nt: TGTGCCAGCTGTAGCGGGGGGTCGCACAATGAGCAGTTCTTC

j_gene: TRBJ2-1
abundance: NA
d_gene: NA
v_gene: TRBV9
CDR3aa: CASSPSISYNEQFF
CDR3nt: TGTGCCAGCAGCCCCTCAATCTCCTACAATGAGCAGTTCTTC

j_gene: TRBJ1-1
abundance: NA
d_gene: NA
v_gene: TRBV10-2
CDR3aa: CASSDDSDTEAFF
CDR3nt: TGCGCCAGCAGTGACGACAGCGACACTGAAGCTTTCTTT

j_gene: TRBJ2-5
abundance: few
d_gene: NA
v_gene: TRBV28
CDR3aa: CASSLGIGPETQYF
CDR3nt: TGTGCCAGCAGTTTGGGTATCGGACCAGAGACCCAGTACTTC

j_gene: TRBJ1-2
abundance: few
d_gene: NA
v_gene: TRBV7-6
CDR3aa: CASSPREGPRGYTF
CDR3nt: TGTGCCAGCAGCCCCCGGGAAGGGCCCCGGGGCTACACCTTC

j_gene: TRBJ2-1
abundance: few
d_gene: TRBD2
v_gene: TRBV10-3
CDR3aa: CAVLAVSSYNEQFF
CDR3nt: TGTGCCGTGCTAGCGGTGAGCTCCTACAATGAGCAGTTCTTC

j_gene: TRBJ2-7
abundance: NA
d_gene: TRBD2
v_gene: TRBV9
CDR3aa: CASSVRPGLAGGPFDEQYF
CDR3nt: TGTGCCAGCAGCGTACGTCCGGGACTAGCGGGGGGGCCGTTTGACGAGCAGTACTTC

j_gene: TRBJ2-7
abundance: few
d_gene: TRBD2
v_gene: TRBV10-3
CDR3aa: CATTSGGLDYEQYF
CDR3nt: TGTGCCACGACTAGCGGGGGGTTGGACTACGAGCAGTACTTC

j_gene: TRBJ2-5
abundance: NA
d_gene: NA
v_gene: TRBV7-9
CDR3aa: CASSLEPERAQYF
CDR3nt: TGTGCCAGCAGCCTCGAACCAGAGAGGGCCCAGTACTTC

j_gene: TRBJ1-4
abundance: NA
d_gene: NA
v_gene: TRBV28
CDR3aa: CASVRGYNEKLFF
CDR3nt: TGTGCCAGCGTCCGGGGTTACAATGAAAAACTGTTTTTT

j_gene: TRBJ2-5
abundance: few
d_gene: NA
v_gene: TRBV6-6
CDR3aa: CATRGALQETQYF
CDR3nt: TGTGCCACTCGGGGGGCCCTGCAAGAGACCCAGTACTTC

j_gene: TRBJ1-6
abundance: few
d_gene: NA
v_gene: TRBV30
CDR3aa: CAWTSAHNSPLHF
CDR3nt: TGTGCCTGGACCAGCGCCCATAATTCACCCCTCCACTTT

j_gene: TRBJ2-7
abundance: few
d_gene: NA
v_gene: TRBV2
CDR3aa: CASSSTGRSSYEQYF
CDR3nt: TGTGCCAGCAGTTCCACAGGGAGGAGCTCCTACGAGCAGTACTTC